The 8 T cell receptor beta chains in this list originate from one sample, sequenced in a study of OX40 agonist ivuxolimab in advanced cancers. Profiled with immunoSEQ multiplex PCR; TCRdb holds only in-frame clones, not every one. This table has tens of thousands of clones, 87% appearing once. The specimen was CD4+ or CD8+ T cells sorted from blood, collected in a trial of the OX40 agonist ivuxolimab. All receptors derive from an adult with an advanced solid tumor such as melanoma, head and neck, liver or kidney cancer.

The gene calls are TRBV6-5 and TRBJ2-7; D may be TRBD2 (5 bases). Trimming stripped 6 bases from V and 3 bases from J, with 18 bases between. The CDR3 covers 15 residues. CDR1 is MNHEY, CDR2 SVGAGI, per germline. The CDR3 nucleotides are TGTGCCAGCAGGCGAAGTTCCCCCGGGGACTACGAGCAGTACTTC. Its protein is CASRRSSPGDYEQYF.

The chain employs TRBV30 and TRBJ2-2; TRBD2 matches 7 bases. From germline, CDR1 is GTSNPN and CDR2 SVGIG (reference sequence). The V segment lost 4 bases and the J segment 8 bases; nucleotides outside the gene matches: 10. CDR3 size: 14 residues. DNA for the CDR3: TGTGCCTGGAACCCGAGGGAGGGCCGAGGGGAGCTGTTTTTT. Translating gives CAWNPREGRGELFF.

The chain has TRBV7-9 and TRBJ2-1; TRBD2 matches at 8 bases. This CDR3 contains 18 residues. J gave up 6 bases and V 5 bases, and 18 bases lay outside the gene matches. Germline V lookup: CDR1 SEHNR, CDR2 FQNEAQ (reference sequence). The CDR3 DNA follows: TGTGCCAGCAGCCCCAGGGCTAGCGGGCACAAGACCCGCAATGAGCAGTTCTTC. It codes for CASSPRASGHKTRNEQFF.

In this sample, this clone turned up once. The chain uses TRBV28 and TRBJ2-3; possibly TRBD1 for D (5 bases). The length of the CDR3 is 13 residues. The ends were cut back, 5 bases at V and 2 bases at J, with 8 bases in the middle. Germline V gene lookup returns CDR1 MDHEN and CDR2 SYDVKM. CDR3 bases: TGTGCCAGCAGTGCGACAGTCACAGATACGCAGTATTTT. Its protein product is CASSATVTDTQYF.

The chain is built from TRBV5-1 and TRBJ2-2, with TRBD1 matching over 8 bases. This CDR3 spans 16 amino acids. Germline-derived CDR1 and CDR2 are SGHRS and YFSETQ. With 3 bases clipped from V and 2 bases from J, the junction kept 6 bases outside the gene matches. CDR3 sequence (DNA): TGCGCCAGCAGCTATTTCCAGGGGGCTAACACCGGGGAGCTGTTTTTT. Protein: CASSYFQGANTGELFF.

V gene TRBV15 combines with J gene TRBJ2-1; D is perhaps TRBD1 (6 bases). The germline V and J ends were trimmed by 4 bases and 4 bases, with 20 bases remaining between them. This CDR3 has 17 amino acids. CDR1 is LNHNV, CDR2 YYDKDF, per germline (reference sequence). The CDR3: CATSTFRLDRMYNEQFF. CDR3 coding DNA: TGTGCCACCAGCACCTTCCGCCTGGACAGAATGTACAATGAGCAGTTCTTC.

CDR3 region: CASSPGLAGYNEQFF. In DNA form, the CDR3 reads TGTGCCAGCAGCCCCGGACTAGCGGGGTACAATGAGCAGTTCTTC. The chain uses TRBV11-1 and TRBJ2-1, with 12 bases that match TRBD2. Germline-derived CDR1 and CDR2 are SGHAT and FQDESV (reference sequence). The CDR3 loop spans 15 amino acids. V shed 5 bases and J 4 bases; nucleotides not matched to a gene: 3.

The V and J genes are TRBV7-2 and TRBJ2-5; the D gene is possibly TRBD2 (6 bases). This CDR3 spans 15 amino acids. Germline-derived CDR1 and CDR2 are SGHTA and FQGNSA. Trimming left V 1 base short and J 9 bases short, with 18 bases between. The CDR3, as DNA: TGTGCCAGCAGCTTAGTGGCTAGGGCCGGGGAGGCCCAGTACTTC. Amino acids: CASSLVARAGEAQYF.